What follows describes a single T cell receptor (beta chain). In germline, CDR1 is SGHRS, CDR2 YFSETQ. Trimming removed 8 bases from V and 7 bases from J, with 25 bases in between. The CDR3 length is 15 residues. This record belongs to a study of blood T cell repertoires in COVID-19. About the research overall: COVID-19 samples from acute and convalescent phases originated in the United States, Italy and Spain. The cDNA or gDNA used as material had been derived from T cells, B-cell-depleted T cells, or PBMCs.

Original processing notes: Reference gene primers were amplified, and this amplification served to estimate nucleated cell counts. TCRdb keeps only in-frame clones here, not all; method: immunoSEQ multiplex PCR. V and J calls and clone size follow that table, whereas D and trimming were derived from the DNA. The repertoire consists of over 120,000 clones, with around 82% occurring once and the leading ten covering less than 4%. This chain uses TRBV5-1 with TRBJ2-7, with D possibly TRBD1 on 5 matching bases. Sequenced sample: peripheral blood. This clonotype was obtained from a woman aged 55-69 years with acute or convalescent COVID-19. CDR3: CASKARVGPGVEQYF. The CDR3 DNA follows: TGCGCCAGTAAGGCGCGAGTGGGGCCCGGTGTAGAGCAGTACTTC.